This TCR beta chain was sequenced in a study of T cells in Graves' hyperthyroidism and ophthalmopathy. V gave up 6 bases and J gave up 2 bases; unmatched junction bases: 10. CDR3 length: 17 residues. Germline V gene data show CDR1 as SGHTA and CDR2 as FQGNSA. This clonotype was observed a handful of times. The antigen is unknown. General study findings and limits: The model forecast ophthalmopathy, anticipating it by a median about 7 months before onset. Researchers found most expanded thyroid clonotypes above 0.001 in blood as well.

Each diagnosis was grounded in clinical symptoms, serum thyroxine and TRAb, thyroid ultrasound, and orbital computed tomography. The investigators amplified TCR beta CDR3 regions from RNA transcripts. HTBI primers were used for first-round RT-PCR of the TCR CDR3. TCRdb re-derived calls from the multiplex PCR reads in MiXCR, one entry per CDR3 protein. The repertoire includes about 350,000 distinct CDR3 sequences, about 15% of them detected once, and approximately 20% sits in the top ten. The specimen sequenced was blood. The chain recombines TRBV7-2 with TRBJ2-1; TRBD2 agrees at 10 bases. The TCR sequence derives from a woman aged 55-69 years with Graves' ophthalmopathy. The CDR3 is CASRSTPGLATYNEQFF. The CDR3 DNA is TGTGCCAGCAGATCAACTCCGGGACTAGCGACCTACAATGAGCAGTTCTTC.